Listed here are 19 T cell receptor beta chains from one sample, sequenced in a study of T cell responses to AZD1222 COVID-19 vaccine. Sequenced by immunoSEQ multiplex PCR; TCRdb stores in-frame clones only, minus some. The sample yields fewer than 200,000 clones, 75% to 90% seen once. Sequencing used peripheral blood, obtained on day 0 of AZD1222 vaccination. The receptors were gathered from an adult in good health.

V is TRBV30 and J is TRBJ1-6; D not resolved. Deletions cut 7 bases from V and 7 bases from J, with 17 bases between. From germline, CDR1 is GTSNPN and CDR2 SVGIG (reference sequence). The CDR3 totals 14 residues. The CDR3 region is CAFPPAGLNSPLHF. CDR3 coding DNA: TGTGCCTTCCCCCCCGCGGGTTTGAATTCACCCCTCCACTTT.

V is TRBV19 and J is TRBJ1-6; weak D call: TRBD1 (6 bases). From germline, CDR1 is LNHDA and CDR2 SQIVND (reference sequence). Trimming removed 5 bases at V and 4 bases at J, with 15 bases between. The CDR3 covers 16 residues. The CDR3 loop is CASSPQGGAYNSPLHF. The CDR3 bases are TGTGCCAGTAGTCCCCAAGGGGGGGCTTATAATTCACCCCTCCACTTT. Based on the CDR3 plus reference TRBV19 and TRBJ1-6, the full variable domain is DGGITQSPKYLFRKEGQNVTLSCEQNLNHDAMYWYRQDPGQGLRLIYYSQIVNDFQKGDIAEGYSVSREKKESFPLTVTSAQKNPTAFYLCASSPQGGAYNSPLHFGNGTRLTVT.

The rearrangement uses TRBV18 and TRBJ1-4; 9 bases agree with TRBD1. The junction had 11 bases not matched to a gene; V was cut back by 3 bases and J by 12 bases. CDR1 is KGHSH and CDR2 is LQKENI in the germline V gene. CDR3 size: 15 residues. The CDR3 reads CASSPRTGDTEELFF. In DNA, the CDR3 is TGTGCCAGCTCACCGCGGACAGGGGACACTGAGGAACTGTTTTTT.

This chain links TRBV7-9 with TRBJ2-7; 7 bases are shared with TRBD1. The junction had 13 bases not matched to a gene; V was cut back by 5 bases and J by 9 bases. The CDR3 is made up of 14 amino acids. Germline-derived CDR1 and CDR2 are SEHNR and FQNEAQ (reference sequence). CDR3 residues: CASSAPYGQELQYF. DNA of the CDR3: TGTGCCAGCAGCGCGCCCTACGGACAGGAACTGCAGTACTTC. Looking up the rest from reference TRBV7-9 and TRBJ2-7 gives the full variable domain: DTGVSQNPRHKITKRGQNVTFRCDPISEHNRLYWYRQTLGQGPEFLTYFQNEAQLEKSRLLSDRFSAERPKGSFSTLEIQRTEQGDSAMYLCASSAPYGQELQYFGPGTRLTVT.

V usage is TRBV6-5 and J usage is TRBJ2-5; TRBD1 is a possible D gene (6 bases). Germline CDR1 is MNHEY and CDR2 is SVGAGI. CDR3 length equals 14 residues. V was pared by 6 bases and J by 1 base, with 12 bases between. The CDR3 nucleotides read TGTGCCAGCAGGCCAACAGGGACCCAAGAGACCCAGTACTTC. Its protein product is CASRPTGTQETQYF.

The rearrangement joins TRBV3-1 (or the pseudogene TRBV3-2) to TRBJ1-3, with D unresolved. Trimming stripped 3 bases from V and 4 bases from J, with 19 bases between. The CDR3 spans 17 residues. Per the germline V gene, CDR1 is LGHDT and CDR2 is YNNKEL (reference sequence). The CDR3 bases are TGTGCCAGCAGCCAGCATAAAAGGCCCGGTCTGGGAAACACCATATATTTT. This encodes CASSQHKRPGLGNTIYF.

The V call is TRBV12-3 or TRBV12-4, the J call TRBJ2-7; D is unclear. The V and J ends lost 5 bases and 3 bases respectively, with 11 bases between them. The CDR3 totals 13 residues. CDR3 in DNA: TGTGCCAGCAGTCAGGTCGCAAGCTACGAGCAGTACTTC. Translated: CASSQVASYEQYF.

The rearrangement links TRBV4-1 to TRBJ2-7, with D possibly matching TRBD2 (6 bases). Germline V gene data show CDR1 as MGHRA and CDR2 as YSYEKL. The ends were cut back, 2 bases at V and 2 bases at J, with 10 bases in the middle. This CDR3 has 14 amino acids. The CDR3 loop is CASSQLEGPYEQYF. The CDR3 DNA is TGCGCCAGCAGCCAATTGGAGGGACCCTACGAGCAGTACTTC.

This chain joins TRBV4-3 and TRBJ1-5; possibly TRBD1 for D (6 bases). The V gene's germline CDR1 is LGHNA and CDR2 YSLEER. The CDR3 covers 15 residues. V was cut by 0 bases and J by 5 bases, with 11 bases left in between. CDR3 sequence reads: CASSQDGGPYQPQHF. CDR3 in DNA: TGCGCCAGCAGCCAAGATGGGGGGCCTTATCAGCCCCAGCATTTT.

The chain recombines TRBV6-6 with TRBJ2-7; the D is unclear. The CDR3 is made up of 13 amino acids. V lost 3 bases to trimming and J lost 0 bases, with 6 bases between them. CDR1 is MNHNY and CDR2 is SVGAGI in the germline V gene (reference sequence). CDR3 coding DNA: TGTGCCAGCAGTTATCAGAGCTCCTACGAGCAGTACTTC. It specifies CASSYQSSYEQYF.

The J gene is TRBJ2-5, the V gene TRBV18; no firm D call. The germline V gene has CDR1 KGHSH and CDR2 LQKENI. V was trimmed by 3 bases and J by 4 bases, leaving 9 bases between them. The CDR3 sequence is 13 residues long. CDR3 DNA: TGTGCCAGCTCACCCATCTCGGTAGAGACCCAGTACTTC. Translating it yields CASSPISVETQYF. Using reference TRBV18 and TRBJ2-5 for the parts outside the CDR3, the full variable domain is NAGVMQNPRHLVRRRGQEARLRCSPMKGHSHVYWYRQLPEEGLKFMVYLQKENIIDESGMPKERFSAEFPKEGPSILRIQQVVRGDSAAYFCASSPISVETQYFGPGTRLLVL.

The chain uses TRBV28 and TRBJ1-6; D not resolved. V gave up 5 bases and J gave up 10 bases, with 15 bases separating them. The length of the CDR3 is 14 residues. Germline V gives CDR1 MDHEN, CDR2 SYDVKM. The CDR3 region is CASSISQRVSPLHF. CDR3 DNA sequence: TGTGCCAGCAGTATCAGTCAACGTGTGTCACCCCTCCACTTT. The full variable domain, in which reference TRBV28 and TRBJ1-6 provide the parts outside the CDR3, is DVKVTQSSRYLVKRTGEKVFLECVQDMDHENMFWYRQDPGLGLRLIYFSYDVKMKEKGDIPEGYSVSREKKERFSLILESASTNQTSMYLCASSISQRVSPLHFGNGTRLTVT.

The rearrangement joins TRBV19 to TRBJ1-2, with TRBD1 as a possible D gene (6 bases). With 7 bases removed from V and 2 bases from J, the gap between germline ends came to 17 bases. CDR3 size: 15 residues. CDR1 LNHDA and CDR2 SQIVND come from the germline V gene (reference sequence). The CDR3 sequence: CASTTKRQGNYGYTF. The CDR3 DNA sequence: TGTGCCAGTACTACAAAGCGGCAGGGGAACTATGGCTACACCTTC.

This chain connects TRBV9 to TRBJ2-1; tentatively, D is TRBD1 or TRBD2 (6 bases each). Trimming cost V 0 bases and J 2 bases, with 12 bases left between them. Looked up from germline, CDR1 is SGDLS and CDR2 is YYNGEE. The CDR3 is 16 residues long. Here the CDR3 reads CASSVGGRGAYNEQFF. In nucleotides, the CDR3 is TGTGCCAGCAGCGTAGGGGGGCGGGGCGCCTACAATGAGCAGTTCTTC.

The CDR3 nucleotides are TGTGCCAGCAGTTACTCGGGGGGATTCTACACCTTC. It translates to CASSYSGGFYTF. This chain joins TRBV6-5 and TRBJ1-2, with a tentative D call TRBD1 (5 bases). The CDR3 is 12 amino acids. The V and J ends lost 0 bases and 10 bases respectively, with 9 bases between them. Germline V gene lookup returns CDR1 MNHEY and CDR2 SVGAGI.

The chain links TRBV19 to TRBJ1-2; D is perhaps TRBD1 (6 bases). V lost 4 bases, J lost 5 bases, and 14 bases lay in between. This CDR3 region has 14 residues. Per germline, CDR1 LNHDA and CDR2 SQIVND (reference sequence). The CDR3 spells CASSTRDTIYGYTF. The CDR3 nucleotides are TGTGCCAGTAGTACCCGGGACACAATTTATGGCTACACCTTC.

The chain uses TRBV19 and TRBJ1-1; TRBD1 agrees at 7 bases. The V gene end was trimmed by 6 bases and the J gene end by 2 bases; junction bases not matched to a gene: 9. Germline assignment: CDR1 LNHDA and CDR2 SQIVND (reference sequence). This CDR3 region has 15 residues. DNA of the CDR3: TGTGCCAGTAGGGCTACCGGGACAGTCAACACTGAAGCTTTCTTT. Translating gives CASRATGTVNTEAFF.

The chain couples TRBV28 to TRBJ2-2, with 11 bases fitting TRBD2. Germline trimming cut 7 bases from V and 2 bases from J; bases unmatched to any gene: 9. This CDR3 is 17 amino acids long. The germline V gene encodes CDR1 MDHEN and CDR2 SYDVKM. The CDR3 DNA reads TGTGCCAGCATCCTGGCGGGACTAGCGGAAAACACCGGGGAGCTGTTTTTT. Translation: CASILAGLAENTGELFF.

This clone was counted only a few times. The rearrangement uses TRBV2 and TRBJ1-2; D unclear. Trimming removed 7 bases at V and 7 bases at J, with 19 bases between. Germline CDR1 and CDR2: SNHLY and FYNNEI. CDR3 length: 14 amino acids. The chain's CDR3 is CASKTFEGIGGYTF. CDR3 bases: TGTGCCAGCAAAACGTTTGAGGGCATAGGTGGCTACACCTTC.